What follows are 7 T cell receptor beta chains derived from one specimen sequenced in a study of beta chain features in type 1 diabetes. The isolated RNA, all of it, was reverse transcribed, so expressed TCRB transcripts were what got sequenced. The method was immunoSEQ multiplex PCR; TCRdb's version includes in-frame clones alone and lacks a portion of them. The sample shows 900,000 or so clones, 17% of them seen only once. The sample was naive CD4+ T cells from blood. The receptor source for this set is a woman aged 18-29 years in good health.

This clone has more than one count but fewer than ten. The genes are TRBV29-1 and TRBJ1-2; no clear D gene. Germline values: CDR1 SQVTM, CDR2 ANQGSEA. V was pared by 2 bases and J by 7 bases, with 14 bases between. The CDR3 loop spans 13 amino acids. In DNA form, the CDR3 reads TGCAGCGTTGAATTGTGGAGGGAGGGTGGCTACACCTTC. Its translation: CSVELWREGGYTF.

The chain is built from TRBV28 and TRBJ1-5; maybe TRBD1 (5 bases). Germline V gene sequence: CDR1 MDHEN, CDR2 SYDVKM. The CDR3 runs to 16 residues. Trimming shortened V by 4 bases and J by 6 bases, and 19 bases separated the two germline ends. In DNA form, the CDR3 reads TGTGCCAGCAGTTCTCCCGGGGAGGGGTGGGGTCAGCCCCAGCATTTT. Its protein product is CASSSPGEGWGQPQHF.

This clone turned up a few times. The chain joins TRBV29-1 to TRBJ1-1; D might be TRBD1 (6 bases). CDR1 is SQVTM and CDR2 is ANQGSEA in the germline V gene. V was cut by 0 bases and J by 5 bases, with 10 bases left in between. This CDR3 is built from 13 residues. The CDR3 nucleotides are TGCAGCGTTGAAGACACAGGGTGGACTGAAGCTTTCTTT. Protein: CSVEDTGWTEAFF.

V usage is TRBV19 and J usage is TRBJ2-1; TRBD2 might be the D (7 bases). The CDR3 extends over 15 amino acids. Germline CDR1 LNHDA, CDR2 SQIVND (reference sequence). V lost 2 bases, J lost 5 bases, and 13 bases lay in between. Here the CDR3 reads CASSIRGTIHNEQFF. The CDR3 DNA reads TGTGCCAGTAGTATAAGGGGGACTATACACAATGAGCAGTTCTTC.

The chain links TRBV27 to TRBJ2-1, with 13 bases lining up with TRBD2. The ends lost 5 bases at V and 8 bases at J; junction bases unmatched: 6. The germline V gene has CDR1 MNHEY and CDR2 SMNVEV (reference sequence). This CDR3 has 15 residues. CDR3 amino acids: CASSPIGLAGDEQFF. CDR3 in DNA: TGTGCCAGCAGTCCCATCGGACTAGCGGGAGATGAGCAGTTCTTC.

This clone was observed a few times. The V and J genes are TRBV4-3 and TRBJ2-2; perhaps TRBD1 as D (5 bases). Germline CDR1 and CDR2: LGHNA and YSLEER. Trimming shortened V by 4 bases and J by 1 base, and 7 bases separated the two germline ends. The CDR3 length is 14 residues. CDR3 nucleotide sequence: TGCGCCAGCAGCCCTCAGGGGAACACCGGGGAGCTGTTTTTT. Translating gives CASSPQGNTGELFF.

This clone has just a few counts. V and J are TRBV28 and TRBJ2-1, with no clear D. The CDR3 totals 12 residues. Germline V CDR1 and CDR2: MDHEN, SYDVKM. V lost 3 bases and J 7 bases, leaving 7 bases between the germline ends. CDR3 protein: CASSFWLNEQFF. In DNA, the CDR3 is TGTGCCAGCAGTTTCTGGCTAAATGAGCAGTTCTTC.